One and the same sample provided the 12 T cell receptor beta chains below, sequenced in a study of T cells in Graves' hyperthyroidism and ophthalmopathy. What was amplified from RNA transcripts were TCR beta CDR3 regions. In the first-round RT-PCR of the TCR CDR3, the HTBI primer set was used. TCRdb analysed the multiplex PCR reads with MiXCR anew, one entry per CDR3 protein. Here the sample spans around 200,000 distinct CDR3 sequences, more than 15% being singletons. Input material: blood. These receptors were taken from a woman between 50 and 59 years old with Graves' hyperthyroidism.

This clonotype was counted ten times or more. The chain links TRBV7-9 to TRBJ1-4, with 8 bases matching TRBD1. The germline V gene has CDR1 SEHNR and CDR2 FQNEAQ (reference sequence). The CDR3 is 16 amino acids. Unmatched junction bases numbered 9, after V lost 5 bases and J lost 4 bases. The CDR3, as DNA: TGTGCCAGCAGCCTACAGCCACAGGGGGATAATGAAAAACTGTTTTTT. This gives the protein CASSLQPQGDNEKLFF.

The rearrangement joins TRBV7-2 to TRBJ2-3; 8 bases align to TRBD1. The CDR3 covers 18 residues. V trimming: 0 bases; J trimming: 1 base; junction bases outside the gene matches: 9. Germline V gene sequence: CDR1 SGHTA, CDR2 FQGNSA. The CDR3 DNA reads TGTGCCAGCAGCTTAGCGAGAAGCAGGGGGCTTCGCACAGATACGCAGTATTTT. It yields the protein CASSLARSRGLRTDTQYF.

This clonotype was picked up many times. The J gene is TRBJ1-1, the V gene TRBV7-3, with D tentatively TRBD1 (5 bases). The CDR3 covers 13 residues. CDR1 and CDR2 (germline): SGHTA, FQGTGA. V gave up 1 base and J gave up 8 bases, with 11 bases separating them. CDR3 nucleotides: TGTGCCAGCAGCTTAAATGGGGCAGGGGAAGCTTTCTTT. This encodes CASSLNGAGEAFF.

This clonotype was seen repeatedly, ten times or more. The chain carries TRBV4-1 and TRBJ2-1, with D unclear. The CDR3 is made up of 15 amino acids. V dropped 4 bases and J dropped 4 bases, with 14 bases sitting between them. Germline loops: CDR1 MGHRA, CDR2 YSYEKL. The CDR3 DNA reads as TGCGCCAGCAGCCGTGGGTACTCCGTTTACAATGAGCAGTTCTTC. Translation gives CASSRGYSVYNEQFF.

This sequence joins TRBV3-1 and TRBJ2-7; D perhaps matches TRBD1 (6 bases). Germline CDR1 LGHDT, CDR2 YNNKEL (reference sequence). The V gene lost 4 bases and the J gene lost 3 bases, with 13 bases spanning the gap. The CDR3 has 14 amino acids. This CDR3 is CASSPRGGGYEQYF. The CDR3 bases are TGTGCCAGCAGCCCCCGAGGGGGTGGCTACGAGCAGTACTTC.

This clonotype showed up many times. The chain joins TRBV24-1 to TRBJ1-2, with no clear D. V gave up 2 bases and J gave up 4 bases, with 10 bases separating them. Germline V lookup: CDR1 KGHDR, CDR2 SFDVKD. The CDR3 is 14 amino acids. Here the CDR3 DNA reads TGTGCCACCAGTGATTCTAACAGCTTCTATGGCTACACCTTC. Its protein is CATSDSNSFYGYTF.

The chain uses TRBV7-9 and TRBJ2-3, with D uncertain. Germline CDR1 SEHNR, CDR2 FQNEAQ (reference sequence). The CDR3 totals 16 residues. The V gene lost 3 bases and the J gene lost 2 bases, with 15 bases spanning the gap. The CDR3 loop is CASSLWVLRNTDTQYF. The CDR3 nucleotides are TGTGCCAGCAGCTTGTGGGTGCTTAGGAACACAGATACGCAGTATTTT.

This clonotype showed up many times. The V gene is TRBV20-1, the J gene TRBJ2-7, with TRBD1 identical over 10 bases. CDR1 and CDR2 from the germline V gene are DFQATT and SNEGSKA (reference sequence). There are 14 residues in the CDR3. V was clipped by 5 bases and J by 4 bases; unmatched bases: 8. CDR3 DNA sequence: TGCAGTGCTCGACCTGGGACAGGGGCATACGAGCAGTACTTC. This gives the protein CSARPGTGAYEQYF.

This clonotype has more than one count but fewer than ten. J is TRBJ2-2 and V is TRBV4-1; D unresolved. Looked up from germline, CDR1 is MGHRA and CDR2 is YSYEKL. The CDR3 covers 13 residues. V lost 3 bases and J 3 bases, leaving 5 bases between the germline ends. CDR3 nucleotides: TGCGCCAGCAGCCAGAGCGACACCGGGGAGCTGTTTTTT. Encoded protein: CASSQSDTGELFF.

The V call is TRBV28, the J call TRBJ2-7; 10 bases line up with TRBD2. The ends lost 5 bases at V and 3 bases at J; junction bases unmatched: 7. From germline, CDR1 is MDHEN and CDR2 SYDVKM. The CDR3 covers 15 residues. The CDR3 DNA is TGTGCCAGCAGTGAACCGGGACTAGCGTTCTACGAGCAGTACTTC. Translating it yields CASSEPGLAFYEQYF. Looking up the rest from reference TRBV28 and TRBJ2-7 gives the full variable domain: DVKVTQSSRYLVKRTGEKVFLECVQDMDHENMFWYRQDPGLGLRLIYFSYDVKMKEKGDIPEGYSVSREKKERFSLILESASTNQTSMYLCASSEPGLAFYEQYFGPGTRLTVT.

This clonotype was observed many times. This chain uses TRBV14 with TRBJ2-3; tentatively, D is TRBD2 (5 bases). Trimming shortened V by 0 bases and J by 5 bases, and 12 bases separated the two germline ends. Germline CDR1 and CDR2: SGHDN and FVKESK. The CDR3 has 15 amino acids. The CDR3 region is CASSQDRVRGDTQYF. As DNA, the CDR3 is TGTGCCAGCAGCCAAGATAGGGTACGGGGAGATACGCAGTATTTT.

V is TRBV20-1 and J is TRBJ1-2; TRBD1 might be the D (5 bases). In germline, CDR1 is DFQATT, CDR2 SNEGSKA (reference sequence). V lost 6 bases and J 5 bases, leaving 19 bases between the germline ends. The CDR3 consists of 14 residues. The CDR3 bases are TGCAGTGCCCCCGGGGGGTTCTGGGCGTATGGCTACACCTTC. Translated: CSAPGGFWAYGYTF.